This T cell receptor beta chain was sequenced for a study of T cell repertoires in cytomegalovirus infection. TCRdb processed the reads anew with MiXCR; each CDR3 protein has one entry. The repertoire holds roughly 230,000 distinct CDR3 sequences, with 6.5% as singletons. The sample holds many counts of this clonotype. Its specificity is not known. Study-wide points: CMV-specific TCR beta clonotypes restricted by HLA-C dominated the ex vivo response.

This CDR3 is built from 15 residues. Germline lookup yields CDR1 SEHNR and CDR2 FQNEAQ (reference sequence). Deletions cut 5 bases from V and 2 bases from J, with 15 bases between. The genes are TRBV7-9 and TRBJ1-2; D is possibly TRBD1 (5 bases). The receptor comes from a human donor in good health (CMV status not recorded). Some clones in this sample may be carry-over from other donors' samples. The sequenced sample was PBMCs. CDR3 coding DNA: TGTGCCAGCAGCCCGAGGGACTCCTCCAACTATGGCTACACCTTC. It specifies CASSPRDSSNYGYTF.